This TCR beta chain was obtained from a study of CD8+ T cells in alopecia areata. The CDR3 extends over 11 amino acids. Germline CDR1 GTSNPN, CDR2 SVGIG (reference sequence). V was clipped by 3 bases and J by 2 bases, with 4 bases between them. Treatment indicated: oral pan-JAK inhibitor, 5-10 mg twice daily. Concerning this clone: Other DNA sequences from this sample encode an identical CDR3 as well.

Sequencing templates came from extracted RNA that was reverse transcribed into cDNA. Sequencing used immunoSEQ multiplex PCR; TCRdb keeps in-frame clones, though not all of them. There are some 180,000 clones in the sample; roughly 53% occur only once, and 10% to 12% lies in the top ten. The origin of this receptor is a human donor with alopecia areata. Sequencing used CD8+ T cells sorted from blood, obtained at week 24, from a patient treated with tofacitinib. The V gene is TRBV30, the J gene TRBJ1-1; D gene ambiguous. The CDR3 nucleotides are TGTGCCTGGAGGGAAAACACTGAAGCTTTCTTT. It translates to CAWRENTEAFF.